This TCR beta chain was documented in a study of beta chain features in type 1 diabetes. Whole-study results and caveats: Type 1 diabetes patients had moderately but significantly shorter TCRB CDR3s in all four CD4+ subsets. With patients and controls alike, PCR might favor shorter templates to an equal degree.

A single heparinised draw of around 110 mL on average was taken per donor. Sequencing targeted expressed TCRB transcripts, as all isolated RNA had been reverse transcribed. Assay used: immunoSEQ multiplex PCR; TCRdb lists only in-frame clones, some missing. Among approximately 150,000 clones, about 13% were seen once, and the ten largest hold roughly 1.3%. In the case of this clone: The antigen is undetermined.

This CDR3 has 14 residues. Trimming cost V 4 bases and J 7 bases, with 18 bases left between them. In germline, CDR1 is SGHRS, CDR2 YFSETQ. This chain links TRBV5-1 with TRBJ2-7; D gene uncertain. This receptor was taken from a man between 18 and 29 years old with type 1 diabetes. Material: central memory CD4+ T cells from blood. DNA for the CDR3: TGCGCCAGCAGCAATGCCGGCCCCTCGAATGAGCAGTACTTC. Translation: CASSNAGPSNEQYF.